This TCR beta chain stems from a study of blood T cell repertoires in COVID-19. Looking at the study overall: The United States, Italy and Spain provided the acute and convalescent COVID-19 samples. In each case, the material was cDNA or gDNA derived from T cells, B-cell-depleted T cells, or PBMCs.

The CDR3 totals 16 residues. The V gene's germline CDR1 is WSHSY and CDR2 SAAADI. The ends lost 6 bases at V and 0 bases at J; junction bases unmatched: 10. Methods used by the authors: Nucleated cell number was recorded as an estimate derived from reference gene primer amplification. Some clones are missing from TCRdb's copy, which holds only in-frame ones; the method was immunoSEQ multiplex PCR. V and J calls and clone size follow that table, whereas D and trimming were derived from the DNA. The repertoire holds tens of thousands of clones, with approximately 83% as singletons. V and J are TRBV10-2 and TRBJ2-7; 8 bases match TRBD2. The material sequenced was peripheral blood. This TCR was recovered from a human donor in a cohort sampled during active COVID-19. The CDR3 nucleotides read TGCGCCAGCAGACACCTACTAGCGGCAAGCTCCTACGAGCAGTACTTC. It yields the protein CASRHLLAASSYEQYF.